The clone carrying this T cell receptor beta chain was found once. The sample originates from a study of shared clonotypes between healthy human individuals. Profiling relied on immunoSEQ multiplex PCR, and the TCRdb table lists in-frame clones only, not all of them. The data show over a million clones, approximately 80% seen once. This clonotype was sampled from a man younger than 35 in good health. Some clones in this sample may be carry-over from other donors' samples. Sequencing was carried out using memory CD4+ T cells from PBMCs. The subset here: CD45RA-negative fraction.

The CDR3 nucleotides are TGTGCCAGCAGCCCCTCCTTGGCTGGGGCCAACGTCCTGACTTTC. Amino acids: CASSPSLAGANVLTF. This chain links TRBV7-3 with TRBJ2-6; D unresolved. Germline V gives CDR1 SGHTA, CDR2 FQGTGA. V lost 5 bases to trimming and J lost 2 bases, with 10 bases between them. This CDR3 is 15 amino acids long. Full variable domain (remainder filled in from reference TRBV7-3 and TRBJ2-6): GAGVSQTPSNKVTEKGKYVELRCDPISGHTALYWYRQSLGQGPEFLIYFQGTGAADDSGLPNDRFFAVRPEGSVSTLKIQRTERGDSAVYLCASSPSLAGANVLTFGAGSRLTVL.